The 32 T cell receptor beta chains below come from one sample, sequenced in a study of CD8 T cells in ankylosing spondylitis. TCRdb re-analysed the 5' RACE reads in MiXCR, keeping a single row per CDR3 protein. This sample carries roughly 130,000 distinct CDR3 sequences, more than 6.5% of them seen once, and the ten largest clones take 9.5% to 15%. Input material: blood, either unsorted or a sorted T cell fraction (not recorded which). All receptors derive from a male donor with ankylosing spondylitis or in good health (not recorded which).

This clonotype was counted ten times or more. V gene TRBV20-1 combines with J gene TRBJ1-2; D is unclear. The ends were cut back, 0 bases at V and 4 bases at J, with 6 bases in the middle. The CDR3 is made up of 12 amino acids. The germline V gene has CDR1 DFQATT and CDR2 SNEGSKA (reference sequence). CDR3 coding DNA: TGCAGTGCTAGAGAAAAACTCTATGGCTACACCTTC. This translates into CSAREKLYGYTF.

The CDR3 sequence: CAWSAGDSIQYF. CDR3 coding DNA: TGTGCCTGGAGTGCAGGGGATTCCATTCAGTACTTC. The chain has TRBV30 and TRBJ2-4; perhaps TRBD1 as D (6 bases). The CDR3 contains 12 residues. Trimming shortened V by 1 base and J by 9 bases, and 10 bases separated the two germline ends. Germline lookup yields CDR1 GTSNPN and CDR2 SVGIG (reference sequence).

The chain uses TRBV20-1 and TRBJ2-7; 9 bases map to TRBD2. Germline assignment: CDR1 DFQATT and CDR2 SNEGSKA (reference sequence). With 4 bases clipped from V and 2 bases from J, the junction kept 9 bases outside the gene matches. This CDR3 is 15 amino acids long. CDR3 region: CSAIFSASGTYEQYF. Here the CDR3 DNA reads TGCAGTGCTATTTTTTCGGCTAGCGGGACCTACGAGCAGTACTTC.

This clonotype occurred many times. The CDR3 DNA reads as TGCGCCAGCAGCCCGACGGGAGGGAGCACAGATACGCAGTATTTT. Translated, it gives CASSPTGGSTDTQYF. The V gene is TRBV5-1, the J gene TRBJ2-3, with TRBD2 identical over 8 bases. The CDR3 contains 15 residues. After removal of 4 bases from V and 0 bases from J, the junction contained 4 bases not matched to a gene. The V gene's germline CDR1 is SGHRS and CDR2 YFSETQ.

This clonotype was recorded many times. The chain employs TRBV12-3 or TRBV12-4 and TRBJ1-1; D remains ambiguous. The CDR3 runs 12 residues. Between the trimmed V and J ends, which lost 3 bases and 7 bases, there was a span of 9 bases. CDR3 protein: CASSFGRIEAFF. The CDR3 region has the DNA TGTGCCAGCAGTTTCGGACGGATTGAAGCTTTCTTT.

This clonotype has ten or more counts. The chain uses TRBV29-1 and TRBJ2-1; 16 nucleotides line up with TRBD2. Looked up from germline, CDR1 is SQVTM and CDR2 is ANQGSEA. The V segment lost 2 bases and the J segment 15 bases; nucleotides outside the gene matches: 16. The CDR3 totals 17 residues. CDR3 sequence reads: CSVESITGTSGGDVWFF. The CDR3 nucleotides are TGCAGCGTTGAAAGTATTACCGGGACTAGCGGGGGGGATGTGTGGTTCTTC.

This chain connects TRBV12-3 or TRBV12-4 to TRBJ1-1; D uncertain. The CDR3 covers 17 residues. Trimming shortened V by 7 bases and J by 1 base, and 22 bases separated the two germline ends. CDR3 region: CASTVRFLTRRNTEAFF. The CDR3 nucleotides read TGTGCCAGCACAGTTCGCTTTCTTACCAGGAGGAACACTGAAGCTTTCTTT.

This clonotype showed up many times. The CDR3 DNA reads as TGCAGTGCTAGAGTGTACGGGAGTGGGTACAATGAGCAGTTCTTC. It codes for CSARVYGSGYNEQFF. The V and J genes are TRBV20-1 and TRBJ2-1, with D possibly TRBD2 on 6 matching bases. Germline V gene lookup returns CDR1 DFQATT and CDR2 SNEGSKA (reference sequence). There are 15 residues in the CDR3. Trimming took 1 base from V and 4 from J, leaving 14 bases between them.

This clonotype was picked up many times. The chain couples TRBV11-2 to TRBJ2-1; 9 nucleotides agree with TRBD2. The length of the CDR3 is 15 residues. Trimming cost V 1 base and J 3 bases; bases outside gene matches: 1. CDR1 is SGHAT, CDR2 FQNNGV, per germline. The CDR3 DNA reads as TGTGCCAGCAGCTTAGGCGGGGGGGTCTACAATGAGCAGTTCTTC. It yields the protein CASSLGGGVYNEQFF.

This clonotype was detected many times. The chain couples TRBV12-3 or TRBV12-4 to TRBJ2-1; D perhaps matches TRBD1 (6 bases). This CDR3 comprises 15 residues. Between the trimmed V and J ends, which lost 1 base and 5 bases, there was a span of 12 bases. CDR3 bases: TGTGCCAGCAGTTTAGGGCACGGGGACAACAATGAGCAGTTCTTC. Translating gives CASSLGHGDNNEQFF.

This clonotype was observed a handful of times. The chain has TRBV7-9 and TRBJ2-3, with TRBD2 matching 7 bases. V lost 3 bases, J lost 4 bases, and 4 bases stayed unmatched. The length of the CDR3 is 14 residues. Germline loops: CDR1 SEHNR, CDR2 FQNEAQ (reference sequence). CDR3 coding DNA: TGTGCCAGCAGCTTGCAGCGGGGAGCAGATACGCAGTATTTT. Translating it yields CASSLQRGADTQYF.

This clonotype came up many times. V is TRBV7-9 and J is TRBJ2-4; D is ambiguous. CDR3 length equals 14 residues. Trimming left V 1 base short and J 4 bases short, with 8 bases between. CDR1 is SEHNR, CDR2 FQNEAQ, per germline (reference sequence). DNA of the CDR3: TGTGCCAGCAGCTTAGATACCAGAAAAAACATTCAGTACTTC. Its protein is CASSLDTRKNIQYF.

This clonotype has just a few counts. The chain joins TRBV3-1 to TRBJ1-1, with D perhaps TRBD1 (5 bases). Trimming took 3 bases from V and 4 from J, leaving 12 bases between them. The length of the CDR3 is 14 residues. In germline, CDR1 is LGHDT, CDR2 YNNKEL (reference sequence). CDR3 nucleotides: TGTGCCAGCAGCCAGTCGGAGGGACGCACTGAAGCTTTCTTT. It codes for CASSQSEGRTEAFF.

This clonotype was observed at least ten times. The chain couples TRBV9 to TRBJ2-7; 14 bases agree with TRBD2. The V segment lost 0 bases and the J segment 2 bases; nucleotides outside the gene matches: 1. The CDR3 has 16 residues. Germline V gene lookup returns CDR1 SGDLS and CDR2 YYNGEE. The CDR3 is CASSVGTSGRTYEQYF. CDR3 bases: TGTGCCAGCAGCGTAGGGACTAGCGGGAGGACCTACGAGCAGTACTTC.

This clonotype was observed at least ten times. The chain links TRBV30 to TRBJ2-7; D ambiguous. Germline CDR1 and CDR2: GTSNPN and SVGIG (reference sequence). V shed 2 bases and J shed 2 bases, with 7 bases lying between them. CDR3 length equals 12 residues. CDR3 amino acids: CAWSRGPYEQYF. CDR3 DNA sequence: TGTGCCTGGAGTAGAGGCCCCTACGAGCAGTACTTC.

The chain couples TRBV3-1 to TRBJ2-5; 7 bases match TRBD1. V shed 1 base, J shed 5 bases, and the junction held 7 bases outside the gene matches. CDR3 length: 15 amino acids. CDR1 and CDR2 (germline): LGHDT, YNNKEL (reference sequence). CDR3 residues: CASSQGTGVWETQYF. CDR3 sequence (DNA): TGTGCCAGCAGCCAAGGAACAGGGGTATGGGAGACCCAGTACTTC.

In its sample, this clonotype was seen many times. The chain is built from TRBV5-1 and TRBJ1-1; 8 nucleotides line up with TRBD1. J was trimmed by 3 bases and V by 4 bases; bases with no gene match: 8. This CDR3 spans 15 amino acids. CDR1 SGHRS and CDR2 YFSETQ come from the germline V gene. The CDR3 spells CASSNSGGQYTEAFF. The CDR3 DNA reads TGCGCCAGCAGCAATTCAGGGGGCCAGTACACTGAAGCTTTCTTT.

This clonotype was seen ten or more times. J is TRBJ1-6 and V is TRBV5-1; perhaps TRBD1 as D (6 bases). The V and J ends lost 4 bases and 8 bases respectively, with 13 bases between them. CDR1 is SGHRS and CDR2 is YFSETQ in the germline V gene. This CDR3 contains 14 residues. The CDR3 bases are TGCGCCAGCAGCCAACAGGGAGGTGATTCACCCCTCCACTTT. This translates into CASSQQGGDSPLHF. Filled out from reference TRBV5-1 and TRBJ1-6, the complete variable domain reads KAGVTQTPRYLIKTRGQQVTLSCSPISGHRSVSWYQQTPGQGLQFLFEYFSETQRNKGNFPGRFSGRQFSNSRSEMNVSTLELGDSALYLCASSQQGGDSPLHFGNGTRLTVT.

There are many counts of this clonotype. The chain recombines TRBV2 with TRBJ2-5; D not resolved. Trimming left V 7 bases short and J 10 bases short, with 13 bases between. The germline gives CDR1 SNHLY, CDR2 FYNNEI. CDR3 length equals 11 residues. CDR3 sequence (DNA): TGTGCCAGCATGGTCGCCCAGGACCAGTACTTC. Translated, it gives CASMVAQDQYF.

Many counts were recorded for this clonotype. This CDR3 reads CSVEARDAQFF. As DNA, the CDR3 is TGCAGCGTTGAAGCCCGGGACGCCCAGTTCTTC. This chain joins TRBV29-1 and TRBJ2-1, with D possibly being TRBD1 or TRBD2 (5 bases each). This CDR3 is built from 11 residues. V lost 1 base and J 13 bases, leaving 11 bases between the germline ends. Germline CDR1 and CDR2: SQVTM and ANQGSEA.

V usage is TRBV5-1 and J usage is TRBJ1-2; no clear D. V lost 0 bases to trimming and J lost 4 bases, with 10 bases between them. The CDR3 spans 14 residues. Germline loops: CDR1 SGHRS, CDR2 YFSETQ. CDR3 nucleotide sequence: TGCGCCAGCAGCTTGGGGGATCCAGGCTATGGCTACACCTTC. This sequence encodes CASSLGDPGYGYTF.

This clonotype was detected ten times or more. This sequence joins TRBV15 and TRBJ1-1, with 8 bases matching TRBD1. Germline V gene lookup returns CDR1 LNHNV and CDR2 YYDKDF (reference sequence). V gave up 0 bases and J gave up 5 bases; unmatched junction bases: 11. This CDR3 is built from 17 residues. This CDR3 reads CATSREGTGGRRTEAFF. The CDR3 bases are TGTGCCACCAGCAGAGAGGGAACAGGGGGAAGGAGGACTGAAGCTTTCTTT.

Many counts were recorded for this clonotype. V and J are TRBV7-2 and TRBJ2-7; no reliable D call. The CDR3 length is 14 residues. V shed 0 bases and J shed 4 bases, with 10 bases lying between them. Germline V gene data show CDR1 as SGHTA and CDR2 as FQGNSA. CDR3 region: CASSLAMTRYEQYF. The CDR3 coding sequence is TGTGCCAGCAGCTTAGCGATGACGCGGTACGAGCAGTACTTC.

This clonotype has a count of ten or more. V gene TRBV29-1 combines with J gene TRBJ1-1; the D is unclear. The CDR3 is made up of 12 amino acids. V was clipped by 6 bases and J by 3 bases, with 11 bases between them. Germline V gene lookup returns CDR1 SQVTM and CDR2 ANQGSEA. The CDR3 region has the DNA TGCAGCGTCGGACGGAGGTACACTGAAGCTTTCTTT. Amino acids: CSVGRRYTEAFF.

Ten or more counts support this clonotype. The V gene is TRBV5-5, the J gene TRBJ1-6, with a tentative D call TRBD1 (5 bases). In germline, CDR1 is SGHKS, CDR2 YYEKEE (reference sequence). V was pared by 4 bases and J by 6 bases, with 11 bases between. This CDR3 has 14 amino acids. The CDR3 protein is CASSTGTANSPLHF. The CDR3 DNA follows: TGTGCCAGCAGCACCGGGACCGCTAATTCACCCCTCCACTTT.

This clonotype has ten or more counts. V usage is TRBV20-1 and J usage is TRBJ1-6; no clear D gene. The germline V gene encodes CDR1 DFQATT and CDR2 SNEGSKA (reference sequence). V shed 1 base and J shed 14 bases, with 6 bases lying between them. The CDR3 has 10 amino acids. The CDR3 loop is CSARAEALHF. The CDR3 bases are TGCAGTGCTAGAGCGGAGGCCCTCCACTTT.

This clonotype was seen at least ten times. This sequence joins TRBV20-1 and TRBJ2-2; 9 bases agree with TRBD2. Germline CDR1 is DFQATT and CDR2 is SNEGSKA (reference sequence). This CDR3 spans 12 amino acids. V trimming: 6 bases; J trimming: 7 bases; junction bases outside the gene matches: 3. For the CDR3, the DNA is TGCAGTGCGCGGGAGGGTTTCGGGGAGCTGTTTTTT. It encodes CSAREGFGELFF.

The table lists this clonotype with many counts. The V call is TRBV5-1, the J call TRBJ2-3; 7 nucleotides line up with TRBD2. The length of the CDR3 is 14 residues. The V segment lost 2 bases and the J segment 3 bases; nucleotides outside the gene matches: 3. Germline assignment: CDR1 SGHRS and CDR2 YFSETQ. DNA for the CDR3: TGCGCCAGCAGCTTTGGCGGGAGTACAGATACGCAGTATTTT. This sequence encodes CASSFGGSTDTQYF.

Turning to this clonotype: One junction end disagrees with the germline gene, perhaps due to a read error. The V gene is TRBV12-3 or TRBV12-4, the J gene TRBJ2-3, with 16 bases lining up with TRBD2. The CDR3 is made up of 19 amino acids. CDR3 nucleotide sequence: TGTACCAGCAGTCCCCCGGGACTAGCGGGAGGGCCGTTATCAGATACGCAGTATTTT. It yields the protein CTSSPPGLAGGPLSDTQYF.

In its sample, this clonotype was seen a few times. The rearrangement links TRBV20-1 to TRBJ2-6, with 8 positions matching TRBD2. The V gene's germline CDR1 is DFQATT and CDR2 SNEGSKA (reference sequence). This CDR3 has 19 residues. J lost 4 bases, V lost 3 bases, and 17 bases had no gene match. CDR3: CSARAPSGSLVPGANVLTF. DNA of the CDR3: TGCAGTGCTAGGGCTCCGAGCGGGAGTCTGGTTCCAGGGGCCAACGTCCTGACTTTC.

Ten or more counts support this clonotype. The chain joins TRBV3-1 to TRBJ2-3; 8 bases match TRBD1. V lost 4 bases and J lost 3; bases outside the gene matches: 12. From germline, CDR1 is LGHDT and CDR2 YNNKEL (reference sequence). This CDR3 has 17 amino acids. CDR3 coding DNA: TGTGCCAGCAGCCCGTCGATGCGACAGGGGTTAACAGATACGCAGTATTTT. Protein sequence: CASSPSMRQGLTDTQYF.

This clonotype has at least ten counts. This chain uses TRBV5-1 with TRBJ2-3, with TRBD2 as a possible D gene (6 bases). The CDR3 is 12 residues long. Per germline, CDR1 SGHRS and CDR2 YFSETQ. Trimming pared 4 bases from V and 5 bases from J, leaving 8 bases between. The CDR3 DNA follows: TGCGCCAGCAGCATCGGGGGAGATACGCAGTATTTT. Translated: CASSIGGDTQYF.